The following is a T cell receptor beta chain sequence with its context. Its antigen is not identified. This entry comes from a study of T cells in localized non-small cell lung cancer. Study conclusions and caveats: Sequencing covered just one tumor region, so heterogeneity cannot be ruled out. Increased T cell density in blood showed an association with longer overall survival. Of the top 100 tumor clones, median 57 were in adjacent lung, 25 to 35 among its top 100. Clonality peaked in uninvolved adjacent lung rather than tumor.

Sequencing used immunoSEQ multiplex PCR; TCRdb keeps in-frame clones, though not all of them. The profile shows about 59,000 clones, over 85% of them singletons. The CDR3 spans 14 residues. Germline-derived CDR1 and CDR2 are SGDLS and YYNGEE. V lost 3 bases and J lost 6, with 13 bases in between. The chain has TRBV9 and TRBJ2-1, with D maybe TRBD1 (6 bases). The TCR originated in a man aged 35-69 years with stage I squamous cell lung carcinoma. The material was peripheral blood, obtained before any cancer treatment. The CDR3 region has the DNA TGTGCCAGCAGCGACAGGCAGGGGTCCAATGAGCAGTTCTTC. The encoded protein is CASSDRQGSNEQFF.